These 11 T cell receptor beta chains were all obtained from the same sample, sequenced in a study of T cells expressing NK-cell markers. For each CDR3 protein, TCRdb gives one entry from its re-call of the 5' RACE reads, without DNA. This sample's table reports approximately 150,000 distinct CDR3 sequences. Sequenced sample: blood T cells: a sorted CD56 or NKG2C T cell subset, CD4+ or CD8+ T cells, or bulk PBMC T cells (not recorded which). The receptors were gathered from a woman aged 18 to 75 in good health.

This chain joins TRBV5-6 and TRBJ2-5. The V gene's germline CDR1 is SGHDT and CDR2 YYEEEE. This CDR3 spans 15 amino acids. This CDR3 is CASSLRRPYQETQYF.

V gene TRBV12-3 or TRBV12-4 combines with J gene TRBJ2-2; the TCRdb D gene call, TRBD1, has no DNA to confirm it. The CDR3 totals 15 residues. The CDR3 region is CASSWTGGNTGELFF.

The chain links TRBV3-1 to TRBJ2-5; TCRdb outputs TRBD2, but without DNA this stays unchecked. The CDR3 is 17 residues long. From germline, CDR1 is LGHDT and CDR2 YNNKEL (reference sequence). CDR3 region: CASSPRTSGAFQETQYF.

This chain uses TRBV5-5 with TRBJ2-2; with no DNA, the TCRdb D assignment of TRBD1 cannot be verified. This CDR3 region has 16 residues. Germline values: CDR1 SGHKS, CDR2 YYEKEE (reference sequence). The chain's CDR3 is CASSWGQGRNTGELFF.

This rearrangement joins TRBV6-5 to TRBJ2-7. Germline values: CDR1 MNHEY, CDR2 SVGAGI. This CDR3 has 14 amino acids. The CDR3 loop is CASSYSGKSYEQYF.

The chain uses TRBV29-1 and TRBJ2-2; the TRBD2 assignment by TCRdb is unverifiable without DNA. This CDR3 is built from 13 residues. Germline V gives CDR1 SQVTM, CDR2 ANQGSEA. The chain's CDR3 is CSVDLFPSGELFF.

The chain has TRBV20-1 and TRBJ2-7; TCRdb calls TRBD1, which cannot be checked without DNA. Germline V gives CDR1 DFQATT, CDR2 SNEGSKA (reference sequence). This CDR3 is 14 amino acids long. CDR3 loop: CSARDGTGFDEQYF.

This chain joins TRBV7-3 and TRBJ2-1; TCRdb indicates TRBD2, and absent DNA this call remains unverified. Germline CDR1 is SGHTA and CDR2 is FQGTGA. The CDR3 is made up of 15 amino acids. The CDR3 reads CASSPQGRGLDEQFF.

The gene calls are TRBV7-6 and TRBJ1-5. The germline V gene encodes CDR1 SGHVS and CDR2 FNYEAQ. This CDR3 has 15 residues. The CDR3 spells CASSLEVSDHQPQHF.

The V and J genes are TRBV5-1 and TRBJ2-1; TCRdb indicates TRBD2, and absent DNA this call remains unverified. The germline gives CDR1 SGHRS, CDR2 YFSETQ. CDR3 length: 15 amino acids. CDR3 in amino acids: CASSLSEGTYNEQFF.

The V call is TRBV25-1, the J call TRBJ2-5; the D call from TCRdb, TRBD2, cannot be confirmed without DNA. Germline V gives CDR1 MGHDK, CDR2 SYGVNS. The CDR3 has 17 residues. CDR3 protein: CASSEGVSGGAGETQYF. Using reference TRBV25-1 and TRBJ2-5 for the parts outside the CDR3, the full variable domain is EADIYQTPRYLVIGTGKKITLECSQTMGHDKMYWYQQDPGMELHLIHYSYGVNSTEKGDLSSESTVSRIRTEHFPLTLESARPSHTSQYLCASSEGVSGGAGETQYFGPGTRLLVL.